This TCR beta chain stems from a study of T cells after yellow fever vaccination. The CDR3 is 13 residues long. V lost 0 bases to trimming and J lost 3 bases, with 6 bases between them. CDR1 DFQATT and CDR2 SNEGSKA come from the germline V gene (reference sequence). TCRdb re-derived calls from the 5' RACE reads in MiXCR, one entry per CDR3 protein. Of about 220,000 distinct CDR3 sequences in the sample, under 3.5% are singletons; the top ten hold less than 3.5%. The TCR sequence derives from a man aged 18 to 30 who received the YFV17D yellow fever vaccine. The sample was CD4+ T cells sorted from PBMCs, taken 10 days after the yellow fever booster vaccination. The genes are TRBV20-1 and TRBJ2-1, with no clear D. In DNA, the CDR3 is TGCAGTGCTAGAGATTTGAGCTACAATGAGCAGTTCTTC. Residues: CSARDLSYNEQFF.